This TCR beta chain is drawn from a study of blood T cell repertoires in COVID-19. The overall study: The origin of the acute and convalescent COVID-19 samples was the United States, Italy and Spain.

Clones were sequenced by immunoSEQ multiplex PCR, and TCRdb holds only the in-frame ones, with some missing. The table includes more than 95,000 clones, 81% detected once. The CDR3 runs 16 residues. The germline CDR1 and CDR2 sequences are PRHDT and FYEKMQ (reference sequence). V dropped 3 bases and J dropped 0 bases, with 14 bases sitting between them. The specimen sequenced was peripheral blood. The clonotype was recovered from a man aged 60 to 75 with acute or convalescent COVID-19. This chain connects TRBV13 to TRBJ1-1, with D hard to call. The CDR3 DNA follows: TGTGCCAGCAGCTTGAGAGGGAGCGGAATGAACACTGAAGCTTTCTTT. Amino acids: CASSLRGSGMNTEAFF.